This TCR beta chain was retrieved from a study of blood T cell repertoires in COVID-19. In the study overall: COVID-19 samples collected from the United States, Italy and Spain covered acute and convalescent phases. Sources were T cells, B-cell-depleted T cells, or PBMCs; the material itself was cDNA or gDNA.

Per the study methods: Reference gene primers were amplified, and this amplification served to estimate nucleated cell counts. The method was immunoSEQ multiplex PCR; TCRdb's version includes in-frame clones alone and lacks a portion of them. V and J calls and clone size follow that table, whereas D and trimming were derived from the DNA. The sample lists 210,000 or so clones, around four fifths seen once, with about a fifth in the top ten. Trimming took off 3 bases at V and 0 bases at J, with 6 bases between the two ends. Germline lookup yields CDR1 KGHSH and CDR2 LQKENI. The CDR3 covers 13 residues.

The rearrangement joins TRBV18 to TRBJ2-7, with D possibly TRBD1 on 5 matching bases. The source of this sequence is a human donor in a cohort sampled during active COVID-19. Material for sequencing was peripheral blood. In DNA, the CDR3 is TGTGCCAGCTCACCGGACAACTCCTACGAGCAGTACTTC. Its translation is CASSPDNSYEQYF.